The 25 T cell receptor beta chains given below trace back to one sample, sequenced in a study of T-cell memory formation after mild COVID-19. MiXCR, applied by TCRdb to the 5' RACE reads, yields one record per CDR3 protein. The data hold around 410,000 distinct CDR3 sequences, with 20% to 30% observed a single time. Sample: PBMCs or a T cell subset sorted from them (not recorded which). The receptor set was obtained from an adult woman who had mild COVID-19 (a few samples of this study predate the infection). Cell type and time point are not known.

The chain uses TRBV5-1 and TRBJ2-7; no clear D gene. The CDR3 is made up of 14 amino acids. The V end was cut by 0 bases, the J end by 6 bases, with 13 bases between. Germline V gives CDR1 SGHRS, CDR2 YFSETQ. The CDR3: CASSLATLYGEQYF. The CDR3 region has the DNA TGCGCCAGCAGCTTGGCCACCTTGTATGGCGAGCAGTACTTC.

The chain links TRBV5-1 to TRBJ2-3; 7 bases are shared with TRBD1. The ends lost 4 bases at V and 6 bases at J; junction bases unmatched: 8. Germline CDR1 reads SGHRS; CDR2 reads YFSETQ. CDR3 length equals 14 residues. CDR3 DNA: TGCGCCAGCAGCCATCCCGGGACAGTTGATACGCAGTATTTT. It specifies CASSHPGTVDTQYF. The full variable domain, with the rest looked up from reference TRBV5-1 and TRBJ2-3, is KAGVTQTPRYLIKTRGQQVTLSCSPISGHRSVSWYQQTPGQGLQFLFEYFSETQRNKGNFPGRFSGRQFSNSRSEMNVSTLELGDSALYLCASSHPGTVDTQYFGPGTRLTVL.

There are a few counts of this clonotype. This chain links TRBV29-1 with TRBJ2-7; D is uncertain. CDR1 is SQVTM, CDR2 ANQGSEA, per germline. There are 14 residues in the CDR3. V gave up 5 bases and J gave up 2 bases, with 16 bases separating them. The chain's CDR3 is CSVSTAGLPYEQYF. DNA of the CDR3: TGCAGCGTTAGTACAGCTGGCCTCCCCTACGAGCAGTACTTC.

This clonotype showed up just a few times. The rearrangement uses TRBV3-1 and TRBJ2-2; 8 bases are shared with TRBD1. With V trimmed by 5 bases and J by 1 base, 6 bases remained unmatched. CDR1 and CDR2 (germline): LGHDT, YNNKEL (reference sequence). This CDR3 contains 16 residues. The DNA of the CDR3 is TGTGCCAGCAGCTCTCGACAGGGGCGGAACACCGGGGAGCTGTTTTTT. This codes for CASSSRQGRNTGELFF.

The rearrangement uses TRBV11-2 and TRBJ2-2; D not certain. Trimming took 3 bases from V and 6 from J, leaving 11 bases between them. This CDR3 has 14 amino acids. The germline V gene has CDR1 SGHAT and CDR2 FQNNGV. The CDR3 is CASSLTYRSGELFF. CDR3 DNA sequence: TGTGCCAGCAGCTTGACCTACAGATCCGGGGAGCTGTTTTTT.

This clonotype was counted between two and nine times. The chain links TRBV9 to TRBJ1-4, with D possibly being TRBD1 (5 bases). Per the germline V gene, CDR1 is SGDLS and CDR2 is YYNGEE. This CDR3 has 15 amino acids. V lost 2 bases, J lost 1 base, and 9 bases lay in between. This CDR3 is CASSVMGETNEKLFF. CDR3 in DNA: TGTGCCAGCAGCGTCATGGGGGAAACTAATGAAAAACTGTTTTTT. Together with reference TRBV9 and TRBJ1-4, the CDR3 gives the full variable domain: DSGVTQTPKHLITATGQRVTLRCSPRSGDLSVYWYQQSLDQGLQFLIQYYNGEERAKGNILERFSAQQFPDLHSELNLSSLELGDSALYFCASSVMGETNEKLFFGSGTQLSVL.

V is TRBV29-1 and J is TRBJ1-2; D gene unclear. V lost 7 bases and J lost 4, with 16 bases in between. The CDR3 is 13 residues long. Germline CDR1 reads SQVTM; CDR2 reads ANQGSEA. The chain's CDR3 is CSGGEAGSYGYTF. The DNA of the CDR3 is TGCAGCGGTGGCGAGGCGGGGTCCTATGGCTACACCTTC. The full variable domain, completed using reference TRBV29-1 and TRBJ1-2, is SAVISQKPSRDICQRGTSLTIQCQVDSQVTMMFWYRQQPGQSLTLIATANQGSEATYESGFVIDKFPISRPNLTFSTLTVSNMSPEDSSIYLCSGGEAGSYGYTFGSGTRLTVV.

This chain links TRBV12-3 or TRBV12-4 with TRBJ2-6; perhaps TRBD2 as D (7 bases). Trimming removed 5 bases from V and 0 bases from J, with 11 bases in between. This CDR3 region has 16 residues. CDR3 protein: CASSRGGASGANVLTF. The CDR3 DNA follows: TGTGCCAGCAGTCGAGGGGGGGCCTCTGGGGCCAACGTCCTGACTTTC.

This clonotype was found a few times. The genes are TRBV6-2 or TRBV6-3 and TRBJ1-5; D call uncertain. Germline loops: CDR1 MNHEY, CDR2 SVGEGT. V lost 5 bases to trimming and J lost 1 base, with 12 bases between them. CDR3 length: 15 amino acids. The CDR3 coding sequence is TGTGCCAGCAGTCTAGGGTGGGGAAGCAATCAGCCCCAGCATTTT. Its translation is CASSLGWGSNQPQHF.

This sequence joins TRBV7-3 and TRBJ1-1, with D possibly matching TRBD1 (5 bases). Trimming took 0 bases from V and 6 from J, leaving 11 bases between them. This CDR3 region has 14 residues. Germline CDR1 and CDR2: SGHTA and FQGTGA. CDR3: CASSLTGLGAEAFF. The CDR3 DNA sequence: TGTGCCAGCAGCTTAACAGGGCTGGGGGCTGAAGCTTTCTTT.

This sequence joins TRBV7-9 and TRBJ1-1, with D tentatively TRBD1 (6 bases). V was clipped by 6 bases and J by 4 bases, with 15 bases between them. CDR1 is SEHNR and CDR2 is FQNEAQ in the germline V gene (reference sequence). This CDR3 spans 14 amino acids. CDR3 nucleotide sequence: TGTGCCAGCAGTCGACAGGATCCGGGCACTGAAGCTTTCTTT. It yields the protein CASSRQDPGTEAFF. The whole variable domain, remainder taken from reference TRBV7-9 and TRBJ1-1, is DTGVSQNPRHKITKRGQNVTFRCDPISEHNRLYWYRQTLGQGPEFLTYFQNEAQLEKSRLLSDRFSAERPKGSFSTLEIQRTEQGDSAMYLCASSRQDPGTEAFFGQGTRLTVV.

This clonotype was counted only a few times. The chain uses TRBV4-1 and TRBJ2-7; 7 bases are a match to TRBD2. The CDR3 covers 15 residues. V shed 0 bases and J 4 bases; nucleotides not matched to a gene: 6. Germline assignment: CDR1 MGHRA and CDR2 YSYEKL. The CDR3 DNA is TGCGCCAGCAGCCAAGACACCTCGCGGGGGTACGAGCAGTACTTC. It yields the protein CASSQDTSRGYEQYF.

This clonotype was seen only once. The chain recombines TRBV14 with TRBJ1-3; D gene ambiguous. Trimming took off 0 bases at V and 0 bases at J, with 6 bases between the two ends. Germline V lookup: CDR1 SGHDN, CDR2 FVKESK. This CDR3 spans 15 amino acids. CDR3 DNA: TGTGCCAGCAGCCAAGAGTTAATCTCTGGAAACACCATATATTTT. It codes for CASSQELISGNTIYF.

V gene TRBV12-3 or TRBV12-4 combines with J gene TRBJ1-2; 9 bases align to TRBD1. The CDR3 has 15 amino acids. J gave up 0 bases and V 8 bases, and 7 bases lay outside the gene matches. CDR3 amino acids: CASRRDRASNYGYTF. The CDR3 DNA follows: TGTGCCAGCCGCAGGGACAGGGCTTCTAACTATGGCTACACCTTC.

The chain employs TRBV20-1 and TRBJ2-5; possibly TRBD1 for D (6 bases). V was shortened by 1 base and J by 1 base, with 13 bases between the two germline ends. The CDR3 runs 15 residues. Germline CDR1 and CDR2: DFQATT and SNEGSKA (reference sequence). The CDR3 here is CSARVPGQPQETQYF. CDR3 coding DNA: TGCAGTGCTAGAGTTCCGGGACAACCCCAAGAGACCCAGTACTTC.

This clonotype was seen only a few times. This sequence joins TRBV12-3 or TRBV12-4 and TRBJ2-7; TRBD2 agrees at 12 bases. The CDR3 is made up of 15 amino acids. V shed 6 bases and J 3 bases; nucleotides not matched to a gene: 6. The chain's CDR3 is CASSPRTSGNYEQYF. CDR3 sequence (DNA): TGTGCCAGCAGCCCAAGGACTAGCGGGAACTACGAGCAGTACTTC.

This clonotype turned up a few times. The CDR3 DNA follows: TGTGCCAGCAGCTTAGACGGGGTCAGGTCCTACGAGCAGTACTTC. Translated: CASSLDGVRSYEQYF. The chain carries TRBV13 and TRBJ2-7; TRBD2 might be the D (5 bases). CDR3 length: 15 amino acids. Germline lookup yields CDR1 PRHDT and CDR2 FYEKMQ (reference sequence). V was cut by 1 base and J by 1 base, with 11 bases left in between.

This clonotype was recorded a few times. V and J are TRBV12-3 or TRBV12-4 and TRBJ1-5; maybe TRBD1 (5 bases). The CDR3 is made up of 14 amino acids. The V end lost 2 bases, the J end lost 2 bases, and 7 bases lay between the germline ends. DNA of the CDR3: TGTGCCAGCAGTTTATGGGACCGCAATCAGCCCCAGCATTTT. It yields the protein CASSLWDRNQPQHF.

This clonotype has more than one count but fewer than ten. V usage is TRBV20-1 and J usage is TRBJ1-1, with D unclear. From germline, CDR1 is DFQATT and CDR2 SNEGSKA (reference sequence). V was trimmed by 1 base and J by 1 base, leaving 13 bases between them. CDR3 length: 15 amino acids. The CDR3 protein is CSARGGGRKNTEAFF. The CDR3 DNA reads as TGCAGTGCTAGAGGTGGCGGCAGGAAGAACACTGAAGCTTTCTTT.

This chain connects TRBV6-2 or TRBV6-3 to TRBJ1-4, with 7 nucleotides matching TRBD1. The CDR3 totals 14 residues. Trimming removed 7 bases from V and 6 bases from J; junction bases left unmatched: 8. From germline, CDR1 is MNHEY and CDR2 SVGEGT. CDR3 loop: CASTRDSLDEKLFF. In DNA, the CDR3 is TGTGCCAGCACCAGGGACAGTTTGGATGAAAAACTGTTTTTT.

This clonotype has a handful of counts. The gene calls are TRBV10-3 and TRBJ2-3, with 8 bases lining up with TRBD1. V shed 9 bases and J 4 bases; nucleotides not matched to a gene: 3. Germline CDR1 reads ENHRY; CDR2 reads SYGVKD. The CDR3 runs to 12 residues. In nucleotides, the CDR3 is TGTGCCATAGGACAGGGCGCAGATACGCAGTATTTT. Protein sequence: CAIGQGADTQYF.

CDR3: CASSLMTGNTGELFF. In DNA form, the CDR3 reads TGTGCCAGCAGCTTGATGACAGGGAACACCGGGGAGCTGTTTTTT. This chain joins TRBV7-2 and TRBJ2-2; weak D call: TRBD1 (6 bases). The CDR3 runs 15 residues. Trimming left V 3 bases short and J 1 base short, with 9 bases between. Germline CDR1 reads SGHTA; CDR2 reads FQGNSA.

The J gene is TRBJ2-2, the V gene TRBV19; 10 bases are a match to TRBD2. The V gene end was trimmed by 1 base and the J gene end by 5 bases; junction bases not matched to a gene: 13. The CDR3 length is 19 residues. In germline, CDR1 is LNHDA, CDR2 SQIVND (reference sequence). DNA of the CDR3: TGTGCCAGTAGTATAGTCGTCCTAGCGGGGGTCTACGGTACCGGGGAGCTGTTTTTT. Translating it yields CASSIVVLAGVYGTGELFF. The variable domain in full, completed from reference TRBV19 and TRBJ2-2, reads DGGITQSPKYLFRKEGQNVTLSCEQNLNHDAMYWYRQDPGQGLRLIYYSQIVNDFQKGDIAEGYSVSREKKESFPLTVTSAQKNPTAFYLCASSIVVLAGVYGTGELFFGEGSRLTVL.

The rearrangement uses TRBV20-1 and TRBJ2-2, with 9 bases identical to TRBD2. The CDR3 consists of 15 residues. The J segment lost 4 bases and the V segment lost 6 bases, leaving 9 bases of the junction unmatched. Germline CDR1 reads DFQATT; CDR2 reads SNEGSKA (reference sequence). CDR3 nucleotide sequence: TGCAGTGCCTCGCGGGAGGGCCTTGTCACCGGGGAGCTGTTTTTT. Translation: CSASREGLVTGELFF.

In this sample, this clonotype turned up a few times. J is TRBJ1-6 and V is TRBV27; no clear D gene. The germline V and J ends were trimmed by 8 bases and 4 bases, with 15 bases remaining between them. CDR3 size: 15 residues. CDR1 and CDR2 from the germline V gene are MNHEY and SMNVEV (reference sequence). In nucleotides, the CDR3 is TGTGCCAGCCGGATGGAGGGAATGTATAATTCACCCCTCCACTTT. This codes for CASRMEGMYNSPLHF.